The rows below give T cell receptor beta chains drawn from one sample of a study of CD8 T cells in Susac syndrome. Using its own MiXCR run on the immunoSEQ multiplex PCR reads, TCRdb lists one record per CDR3 protein. This sample has some 300,000 distinct CDR3 sequences, with roughly 85% found just once. Sample: CD8+ T cells from PBMCs. All receptors derive from a human donor with multiple sclerosis. The CDR3 runs from the conserved cysteine through the conserved F or W. The order of the fields is clone size, V gene, J gene, D gene, CDR3 protein, CDR3 DNA. A D gene is named only where the DNA matches it firmly. Some rows have no size entry. The others give once, few or many, or a class for an expanded clone.

.	TRBV6-6	TRBJ2-3	.	CASLEDRLLGTDTQYF	TGTGCCAGCCTTGAGGACCGGCTTCTCGGCACAGATACGCAGTATTTT
few	TRBV3-1	TRBJ2-3	.	CASSVRWDTQYF	TGTGCCAGCAGCGTAAGGTGGGATACGCAGTATTTT
.	TRBV12-3/TRBV12-4	TRBJ2-7	.	CASSPQKGLYEQYF	TGTGCCAGCAGTCCCCAGAAGGGTCTCTACGAGCAGTACTTC
.	TRBV30	TRBJ2-1	TRBD2	CAWCCGSYNEQFF	TGTGCCTGGTGCTGCGGGAGCTACAATGAGCAGTTCTTC
.	TRBV25-1	TRBJ2-7	.	CATSMEVRVGYEQYF	TGTGCCACTTCAATGGAGGTAAGAGTGGGCTACGAGCAGTACTTC
.	TRBV7-9	TRBJ2-2	.	CASSFVWNTGELFF	TGTGCCAGCAGCTTCGTTTGGAACACCGGGGAGCTGTTTTTT
.	TRBV27	TRBJ2-5	TRBD2	CASSLTSGRYLETQYF	TGTGCCAGCAGTTTGACTAGCGGGAGGTATCTAGAGACCCAGTACTTC
.	TRBV5-6	TRBJ2-5	.	CASSSWAGQYQETQYF	TGTGCCAGCAGCTCATGGGCAGGGCAGTACCAAGAGACCCAGTACTTC
.	TRBV20-1	TRBJ2-1	.	CSARGRERRNEQFF	TGCAGTGCTAGGGGCAGGGAACGTAGGAATGAGCAGTTCTTC
.	TRBV13	TRBJ2-7	.	CASSPRGAGLVEQYF	TGTGCCAGCAGCCCGAGGGGGGCAGGGTTGGTCGAGCAGTACTTC
.	TRBV28	TRBJ2-2	.	CASSAGAGPELFF	TGTGCCAGCAGCGCTGGCGCCGGGCCAGAGCTGTTTTTT